The T cell receptor beta chain described here comes from a study of beta chain features in type 1 diabetes. It was via CD45RO/CCR7/CD25/CD127/CD95/CD27 that CD4+ naive, central memory, regulatory and stem cell-like memory cells were sorted. Germline CDR1 SGHRS, CDR2 YFSETQ. This CDR3 contains 18 residues. The trim removed 3 bases at V and 3 bases at J, leaving 14 bases unmatched. This clone was seen a handful of times. Its target is not known. Study results and caveats: In all four CD4+ subsets, TCRB CDR3 length was significantly, moderately reduced in type 1 diabetes.

Isolated RNA was reverse transcribed in full, so expressed TCRB transcripts were sequenced. Libraries were prepared by immunoSEQ multiplex PCR; TCRdb keeps only in-frame clonotypes and omits some of them. The sample lists 250,000 or so clones; around 13% were seen once. The clonotype comes from a man under 40 with type 1 diabetes. The source material was naive CD4+ T cells from blood. The chain uses TRBV5-1 and TRBJ2-2, with 7 bases matching TRBD2. The CDR3, as DNA: TGCGCCAGCAGCTCGGGGACTACTCTAGCGGCCTACACCGGGGAGCTGTTTTTT. This translates into CASSSGTTLAAYTGELFF.